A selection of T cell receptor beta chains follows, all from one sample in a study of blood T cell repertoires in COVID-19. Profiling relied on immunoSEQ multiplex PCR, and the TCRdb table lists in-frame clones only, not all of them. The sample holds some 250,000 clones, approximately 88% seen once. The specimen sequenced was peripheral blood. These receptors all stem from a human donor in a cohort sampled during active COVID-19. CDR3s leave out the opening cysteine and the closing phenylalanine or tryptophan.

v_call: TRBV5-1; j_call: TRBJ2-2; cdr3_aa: ASSLRRDFVYTGELF
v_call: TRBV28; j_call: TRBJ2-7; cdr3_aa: ASSLSSRSSYEQY
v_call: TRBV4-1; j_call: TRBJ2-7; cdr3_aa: ASSRDLADVTYEQY
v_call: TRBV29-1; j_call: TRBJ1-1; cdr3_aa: SVRTAATEAF
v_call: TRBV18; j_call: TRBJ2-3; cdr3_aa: ASSPPSDTQY
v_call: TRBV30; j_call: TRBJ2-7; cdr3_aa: AWSGQGAGYEQY
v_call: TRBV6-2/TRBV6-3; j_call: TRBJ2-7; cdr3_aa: ASSYSSLRGNEQY
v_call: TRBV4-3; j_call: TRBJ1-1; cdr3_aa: ASSQKSRGTEAF
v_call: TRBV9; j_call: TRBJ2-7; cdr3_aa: ASSPTPAGHYEQY
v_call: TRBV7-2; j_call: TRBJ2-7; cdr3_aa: ASSLAQSAGLGYEQY
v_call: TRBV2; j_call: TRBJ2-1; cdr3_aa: ASSEEVYGLAGDEQF
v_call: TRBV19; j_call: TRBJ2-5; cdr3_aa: ASRPSDRVKETQY
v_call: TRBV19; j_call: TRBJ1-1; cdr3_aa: ASSIGGGVGTEAF
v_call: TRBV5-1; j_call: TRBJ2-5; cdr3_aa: ASSSYQGSQETQY
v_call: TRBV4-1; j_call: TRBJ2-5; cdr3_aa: ASSQGPAGGQGLQETQY
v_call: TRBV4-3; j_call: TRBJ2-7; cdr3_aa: ASSQDTGSSYEQY
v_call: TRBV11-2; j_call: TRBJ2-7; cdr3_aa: ASSSVRESPYEQY